This is a list of T cell receptor beta chains from one sample in a study of shared T cell receptors in the human thymus. The table came from immunoSEQ multiplex PCR; TCRdb's copy has only in-frame clones and leaves some out. The table shows 640,000 or so clones, with more than 75% occurring only once. Another study also made use of these data, one on human thymus T cells.

Sequences were obtained from thymocytes. The receptor set was obtained from a boy under two years old with a congenital heart defect. The conserved cysteine and the conserved F or W are not part of the CDR3 here.

>TRBJ2-7|TRBV27
ASSWGRGASYEQY
>TRBJ1-1|TRBV5-1
ASSPTGRNTEAF
>TRBJ2-1|TRBV18
ASSQQEGSYNEQF
>TRBJ2-5|TRBV7-9
ASSPPVLAGDETQY
>TRBJ2-7|TRBV7-6
ASSPSPDRGPYEQY
>TRBJ2-2|TRBV4-3
ASSQEGLLNTGELF
>TRBJ2-3|TRBV2
ASSEAGGLTDTQY
>TRBJ2-2|TRBV9
ASSVGGITGELF
>TRBJ1-4|TRBV13
ASSLVSPRGNEKLF
>TRBJ1-2|TRBV7-9
ASSRTPGQAGYGYT
>TRBJ2-1|TRBV14
ASSQVSSGWKGEQF
>TRBJ2-1|TRBV2
ASRPPGYLYNEQF
>TRBJ1-4|TRBV29-1
SAESGFNEKLF
>TRBJ2-3|TRBV9
ASSVPIAGGPYTQY
>TRBJ2-7|TRBV5-6
ASSLAGEAEQY
>TRBJ1-5|TRBV4-1
ASSREEGQGANQPQH
>TRBJ1-5|TRBV29-1
SVGITGEDQPQH
>TRBJ1-5|TRBV13
ASSRTPGPQH
>TRBJ2-7|TRBV5-6
ASSQQGMGGRFDEQY
>TRBJ2-4|TRBV19
ASSIPLSRTALAGGPRNIQY
>TRBJ2-4|TRBV18
ASSPGQGRLAKNIQY
>TRBJ2-1|TRBV14
ASRLTGENEQF
>TRBJ2-1|TRBV10-3
AMSGETYNEQF
>TRBJ2-5|TRBV4-2
ASSRNGTSGQETQY
>TRBJ1-2|TRBV9
ASSVDWAGRSIYGYT
>TRBJ1-2|TRBV5-1
ASSLRVKGRGPSYGYT
>TRBJ2-5|TRBV5-1
ASRITGDVTQY
>TRBJ2-1|TRBV9
ASTARGSGVNEQF
>TRBJ2-1|TRBV28
ASSSPSGNEQF
>TRBJ2-3|TRBV11-2
ASSSPLAGRTDTQY
>TRBJ1-2|TRBV5-4
ASSFWDRGLKGYT
>TRBJ2-1|TRBV7-9
ASSPLPKLNEQF
>-|TRBV19
ASSTGVDYEQY
>TRBJ1-5|TRBV9
ARRDAITQPQH
>TRBJ1-2|TRBV7-8
ASSFYRTGDYGYT
>TRBJ2-1|TRBV28
ASSLRTRRYNEQF
>TRBJ1-5|TRBV15
ATSRGNMWAVDSNQPQH
>TRBJ1-1|TRBV27
ASSPPGTGGGLTEAF
>TRBJ2-6|TRBV13
ASSPGQGSLVGANVLT
>TRBJ2-1|TRBV14
ASSQESEREQF
>TRBJ2-3|TRBV13
ASSYERGTRGVDTQY
>TRBJ2-4|TRBV4-3
ASSHYRGGKNIQY
>TRBJ2-5|TRBV6-1
ASRKGRETQH
>TRBJ2-7|TRBV30
AWSGAGGPYEQY
>TRBJ1-5|TRBV4-1
ASSPQLGKGDQPQH
>TRBJ1-2|TRBV9
ASSRRQNYGYT
>TRBJ2-3|TRBV27
ASTSRSPERAGGTDTQY
>TRBJ2-5|TRBV19
ASSIEEREGPETQY
>TRBJ1-1|TRBV19
ASSISTGAF
>TRBJ1-2|TRBV9
ASSPGQGANGYT
>TRBJ2-7|TRBV28
ASSLVRDRGLYEQY
>TRBJ2-1|TRBV12-5
ASGLVSGLASDEQF
>TRBJ1-6|TRBV27
ASSFRDRSHSPLH
>TRBJ2-7|TRBV27
ASSLFQDHYEQY
>TRBJ1-6|TRBV28
ASGTSSYNSPLH